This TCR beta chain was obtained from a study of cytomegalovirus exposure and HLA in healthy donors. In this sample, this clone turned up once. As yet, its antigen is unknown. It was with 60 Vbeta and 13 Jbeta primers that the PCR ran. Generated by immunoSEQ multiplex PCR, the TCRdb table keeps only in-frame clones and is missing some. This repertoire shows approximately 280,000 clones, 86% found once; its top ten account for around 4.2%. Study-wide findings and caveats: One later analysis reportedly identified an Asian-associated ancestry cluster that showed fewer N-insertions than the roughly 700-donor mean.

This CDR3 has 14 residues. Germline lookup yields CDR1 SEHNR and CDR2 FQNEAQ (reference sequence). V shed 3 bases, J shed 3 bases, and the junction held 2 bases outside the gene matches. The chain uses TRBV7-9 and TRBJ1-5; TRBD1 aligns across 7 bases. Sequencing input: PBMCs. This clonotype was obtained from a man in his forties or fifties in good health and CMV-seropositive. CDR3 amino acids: CASSLTGPNQPQHF. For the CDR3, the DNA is TGTGCCAGCAGCTTGACAGGGCCCAATCAGCCCCAGCATTTT.